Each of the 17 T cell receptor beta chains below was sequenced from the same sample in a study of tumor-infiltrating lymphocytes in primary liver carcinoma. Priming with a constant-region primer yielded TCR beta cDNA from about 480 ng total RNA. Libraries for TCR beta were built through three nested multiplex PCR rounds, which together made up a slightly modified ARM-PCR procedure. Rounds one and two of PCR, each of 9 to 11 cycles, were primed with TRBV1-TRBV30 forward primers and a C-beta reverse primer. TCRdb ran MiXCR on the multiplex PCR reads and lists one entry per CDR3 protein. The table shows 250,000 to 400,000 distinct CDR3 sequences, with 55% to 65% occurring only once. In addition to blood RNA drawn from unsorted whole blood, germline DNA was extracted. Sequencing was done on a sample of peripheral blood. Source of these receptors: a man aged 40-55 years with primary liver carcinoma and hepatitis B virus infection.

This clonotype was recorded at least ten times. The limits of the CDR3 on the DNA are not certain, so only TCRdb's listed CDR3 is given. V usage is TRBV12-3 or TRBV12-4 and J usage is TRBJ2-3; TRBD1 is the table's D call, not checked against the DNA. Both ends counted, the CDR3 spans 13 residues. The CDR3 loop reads CASSSSGSDTQYF.

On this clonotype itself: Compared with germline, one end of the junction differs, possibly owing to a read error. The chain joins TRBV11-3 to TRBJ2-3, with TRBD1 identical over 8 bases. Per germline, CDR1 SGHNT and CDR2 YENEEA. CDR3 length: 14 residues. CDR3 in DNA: TGTACCAGCAACTACAGGGGGACGGGTGATACGCAGTATTTT. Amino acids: CTSNYRGTGDTQYF.

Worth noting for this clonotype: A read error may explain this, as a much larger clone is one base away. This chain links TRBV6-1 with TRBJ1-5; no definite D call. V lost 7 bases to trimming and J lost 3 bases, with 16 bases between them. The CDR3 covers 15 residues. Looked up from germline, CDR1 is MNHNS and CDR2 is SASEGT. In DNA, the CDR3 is TGTGCCAGCAATGTTTTTTGGGGTCCCAATCAGCCCCAGCATTTT. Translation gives CASNVFWGPNQPQHF.

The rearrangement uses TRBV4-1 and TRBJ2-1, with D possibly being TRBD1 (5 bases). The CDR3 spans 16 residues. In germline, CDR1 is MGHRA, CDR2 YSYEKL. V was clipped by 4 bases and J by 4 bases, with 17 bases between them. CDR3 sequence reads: CASSLSDILGYNEQFF. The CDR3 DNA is TGCGCCAGCAGCCTTTCGGACATCTTGGGATACAATGAGCAGTTCTTC.

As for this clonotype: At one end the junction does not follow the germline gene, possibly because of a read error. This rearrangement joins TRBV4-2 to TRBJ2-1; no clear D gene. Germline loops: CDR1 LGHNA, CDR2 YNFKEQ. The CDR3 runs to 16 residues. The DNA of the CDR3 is TGTGCCAGCAGCCAAGAAAGGACGGCGACCTACAATGAGCAGTTATTC. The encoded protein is CASSQERTATYNEQLF.

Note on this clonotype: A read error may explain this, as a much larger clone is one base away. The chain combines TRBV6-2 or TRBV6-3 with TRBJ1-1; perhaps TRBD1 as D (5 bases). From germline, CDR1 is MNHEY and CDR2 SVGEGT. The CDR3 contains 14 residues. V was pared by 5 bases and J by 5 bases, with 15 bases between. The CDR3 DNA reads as TGTGCCAGCAGTGTCAGGGTCGATTATACTGAAGCTTTCTTT. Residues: CASSVRVDYTEAFF.

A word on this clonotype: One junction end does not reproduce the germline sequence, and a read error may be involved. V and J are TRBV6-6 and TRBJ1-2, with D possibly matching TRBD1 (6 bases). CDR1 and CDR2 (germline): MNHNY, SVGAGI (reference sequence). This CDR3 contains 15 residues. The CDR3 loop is CASSGRQETNYGYIF. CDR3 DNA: TGTGCCAGCAGTGGCAGACAGGAGACTAACTATGGCTACATCTTC.

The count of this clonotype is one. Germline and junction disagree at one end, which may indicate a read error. CDR3 region: CASSRRTSGFDAQYF. The CDR3 DNA reads TGTGCTAGCAGCCGTCGGACTAGCGGGTTCGATGCACAGTATTTT. The chain joins TRBV11-3 to TRBJ2-3, with 11 bases matching TRBD2. Germline CDR1 and CDR2: SGHNT and YENEEA. The CDR3 has 15 amino acids.

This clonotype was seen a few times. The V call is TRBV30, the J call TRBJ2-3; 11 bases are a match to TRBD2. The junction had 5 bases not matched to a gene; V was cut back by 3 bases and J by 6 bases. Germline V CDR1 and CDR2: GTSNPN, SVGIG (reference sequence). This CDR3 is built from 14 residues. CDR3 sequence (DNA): TGTGCCTGGAGCCGTTTAGCGGGAGGGGATACGCAGTATTTT. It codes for CAWSRLAGGDTQYF.

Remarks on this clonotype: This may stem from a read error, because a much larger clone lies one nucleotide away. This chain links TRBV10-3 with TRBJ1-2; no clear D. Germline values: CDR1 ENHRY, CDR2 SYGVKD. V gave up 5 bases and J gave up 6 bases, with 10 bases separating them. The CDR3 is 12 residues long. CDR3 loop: CAISLKRDGYTF. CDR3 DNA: TGTGCCATCAGTCTAAAAAGGGATGGCTACACCTTC.

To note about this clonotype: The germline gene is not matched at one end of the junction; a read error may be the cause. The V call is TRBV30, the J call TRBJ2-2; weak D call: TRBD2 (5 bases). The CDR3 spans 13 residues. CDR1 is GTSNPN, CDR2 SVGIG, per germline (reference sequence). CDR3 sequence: CAWSVGNTGELFF. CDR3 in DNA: TGTGCCTGGAGCGTAGGGAACACCGGGGAACTGTTTTTT.

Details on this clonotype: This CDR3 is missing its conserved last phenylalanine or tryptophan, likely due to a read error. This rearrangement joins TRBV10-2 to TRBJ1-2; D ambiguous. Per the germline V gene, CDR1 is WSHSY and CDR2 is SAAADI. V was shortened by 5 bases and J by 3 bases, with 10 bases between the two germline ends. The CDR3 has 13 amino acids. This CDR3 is CASSILKDYGYTL. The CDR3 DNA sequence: TGCGCCAGCAGTATCCTAAAGGACTATGGCTACACCCTC.

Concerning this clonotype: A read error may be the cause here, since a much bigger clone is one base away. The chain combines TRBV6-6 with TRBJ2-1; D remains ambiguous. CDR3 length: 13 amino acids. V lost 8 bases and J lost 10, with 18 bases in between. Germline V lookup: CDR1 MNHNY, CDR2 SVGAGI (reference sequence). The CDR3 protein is CASQLNLVGEQFF. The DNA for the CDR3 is TGTGCCAGCCAACTCAATCTAGTAGGAGAGCAGTTCTTC.

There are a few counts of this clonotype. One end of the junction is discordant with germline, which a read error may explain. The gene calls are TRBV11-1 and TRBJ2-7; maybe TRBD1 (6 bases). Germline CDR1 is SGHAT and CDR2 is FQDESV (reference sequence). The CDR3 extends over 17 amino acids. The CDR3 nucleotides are TGTGCCAGCAGCACTAGTCCGGGACATGGGGCGTCCTACGAACAGTACTTC. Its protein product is CASSTSPGHGASYEQYF. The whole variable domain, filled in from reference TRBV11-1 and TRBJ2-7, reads EAEVAQSPRYKITEKSQAVAFWCDPISGHATLYWYRQILGQGPELLVQFQDESVVDDSQLPKDRFSAERLKGVDSTLKIQPAELGDSAMYLCASSTSPGHGASYEQYFGPGTRLTVT.

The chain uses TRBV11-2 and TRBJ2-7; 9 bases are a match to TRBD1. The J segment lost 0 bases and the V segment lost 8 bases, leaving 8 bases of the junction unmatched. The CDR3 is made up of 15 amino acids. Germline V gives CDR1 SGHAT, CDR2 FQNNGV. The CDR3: CASSPETGGSYEQYF. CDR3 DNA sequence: TGTGCCAGCTCACCAGAGACAGGGGGCTCCTACGAGCAGTACTTC.

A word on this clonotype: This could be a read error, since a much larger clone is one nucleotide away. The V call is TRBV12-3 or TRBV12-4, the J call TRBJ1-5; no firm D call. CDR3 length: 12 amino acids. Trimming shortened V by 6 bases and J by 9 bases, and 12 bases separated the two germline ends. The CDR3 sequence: CASSTETGPQHF. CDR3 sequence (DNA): TGTGCCAGCAGCACCGAAACCGGGCCCCAGCATTTT.

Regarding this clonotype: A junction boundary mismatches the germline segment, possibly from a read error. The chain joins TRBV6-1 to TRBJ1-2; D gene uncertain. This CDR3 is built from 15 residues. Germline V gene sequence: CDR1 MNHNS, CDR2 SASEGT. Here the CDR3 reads CTSSEEKGNNYGYTF. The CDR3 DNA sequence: TGTACCAGCAGTGAAGAAAAGGGAAACAACTATGGCTACACCTTC.